This T cell receptor beta chain was recorded in a study of Ad26.COV2.S vaccination and SARS-CoV-2 variants. TCRdb keeps only in-frame clones here, not all; method: immunoSEQ multiplex PCR. The sample has roughly 460,000 clones, roughly nine tenths seen once. Unmatched junction bases numbered 8, after V lost 8 bases and J lost 9 bases. The germline V gene encodes CDR1 LGHDT and CDR2 YNNKEL (reference sequence). The CDR3 is 12 amino acids. Treatment described: 15 to 20 received Ad26.COV2.S at low or high dose, single or two shots; 5 received placebo; per-sample allocation not given. Specimen acquisition occurred on day 63 following the initial vaccine or placebo injection.

J is TRBJ2-3 and V is TRBV3-1 (or the pseudogene TRBV3-2); 7 positions match TRBD2. The material sequenced was peripheral blood, taken in a trial of Ad26.COV2.S vaccine versus placebo. The receptor comes from a person between 18 and 65 years old who received the Ad26.COV2.S COVID-19 vaccine or a placebo. The CDR3, as DNA: TGTGCCAGCCGGGCGGGAGAAAGAACGCAGTATTTT. It yields the protein CASRAGERTQYF.